Shown below are 22 T cell receptor beta chains from a single sample sequenced in a study of blood T cell repertoires in COVID-19. The method was immunoSEQ multiplex PCR; TCRdb's version includes in-frame clones alone and lacks a portion of them. The data hold around 250,000 clones, with about 90% observed a single time. The specimen sequenced was PBMCs or T cells enriched from blood (not recorded which). All receptors come from a human donor in a cohort exposed to, infected with or recovered from COVID-19 (not recorded which). The donor label of this sample is uncertain.

The chain carries TRBV12-5 and TRBJ1-5; a weak D match, TRBD1 (6 bases). V was cut by 0 bases and J by 4 bases, with 16 bases left in between. The germline V gene has CDR1 LGHNT and CDR2 FRNRAP. The CDR3 loop spans 17 amino acids. CDR3 coding DNA: TGTGCTAGTGGTTTGGTACAGGGATCTCACCCGAATCAGCCCCAGCATTTT. It is translated as CASGLVQGSHPNQPQHF.

V and J are TRBV2 and TRBJ2-2; no definite D call. CDR1 is SNHLY and CDR2 is FYNNEI in the germline V gene. The CDR3 is 14 residues long. The V end was cut by 6 bases, the J end by 7 bases, with 15 bases between. CDR3 bases: TGTGCCAGCAGCGAGCCTTTGATGGTCGGGGAGCTGTTTTTT. Translating gives CASSEPLMVGELFF.

The chain combines TRBV29-1 with TRBJ1-3; the D is unclear. From germline, CDR1 is SQVTM and CDR2 ANQGSEA. The CDR3 is made up of 11 amino acids. Trimming left V 4 bases short and J 4 bases short, with 5 bases between. The CDR3 region has the DNA TGCAGCGTTGCCCAGGGAAACACCATATATTTT. It specifies CSVAQGNTIYF.

The rearrangement joins TRBV11-2 to TRBJ2-5; the D gene is possibly TRBD2 (6 bases). The CDR3 is 14 residues long. Germline CDR1 reads SGHAT; CDR2 reads FQNNGV. Trimming shortened V by 5 bases and J by 1 base, and 11 bases separated the two germline ends. This chain's CDR3 is CASSRRGTQETQYF. The CDR3 region has the DNA TGTGCCAGCAGCCGTCGGGGGACCCAAGAGACCCAGTACTTC.

The chain employs TRBV6-5 and TRBJ1-4; perhaps TRBD1 as D (5 bases). V was shortened by 2 bases and J by 0 bases, with 10 bases between the two germline ends. CDR1 MNHEY and CDR2 SVGAGI come from the germline V gene. The CDR3 totals 16 residues. This CDR3 reads CASSYGVTATNEKLFF. CDR3 coding DNA: TGTGCCAGCAGTTACGGCGTGACAGCAACTAATGAAAAACTGTTTTTT.

The rearrangement joins TRBV7-9 to TRBJ1-3; D perhaps matches TRBD1 (6 bases). The germline CDR1 and CDR2 sequences are SEHNR and FQNEAQ (reference sequence). The CDR3 sequence is 13 residues long. The V end lost 10 bases, the J end lost 0 bases, and 10 bases lay between the germline ends. The CDR3 DNA reads as TGTGCCATACAGGGCCGCTCTGGAAACACCATATATTTT. Residues: CAIQGRSGNTIYF.

This clone was recorded only once. The V gene is TRBV2, the J gene TRBJ1-5; D possibly corresponds to TRBD1 (5 bases). Germline CDR1 and CDR2: SNHLY and FYNNEI. V was clipped by 7 bases and J by 0 bases, with 13 bases between them. The CDR3 covers 15 residues. This CDR3 reads CASTRMGGSNQPQHF. The CDR3 nucleotides are TGTGCCAGCACTCGTATGGGGGGTAGCAATCAGCCCCAGCATTTT.

V gene TRBV6-4 combines with J gene TRBJ2-3; 15 bases map to TRBD2. Germline assignment: CDR1 MRHNA and CDR2 SNTAGT. The V segment lost 3 bases and the J segment 4 bases; nucleotides outside the gene matches: 2. The CDR3 runs to 16 residues. The DNA for the CDR3 is TGTGCCAGCAGTGAGGGACTAGCGGGGGGTCCAGATACGCAGTATTTT. The encoded protein is CASSEGLAGGPDTQYF.

This clone was detected only once. This chain connects TRBV29-1 to TRBJ2-3; unclear D gene. V gave up 7 bases and J gave up 5 bases, with 7 bases separating them. This CDR3 contains 10 residues. From germline, CDR1 is SQVTM and CDR2 ANQGSEA. CDR3 sequence: CSGRQDTQYF. The CDR3 DNA sequence: TGCAGCGGCCGACAAGATACGCAGTATTTT.

The chain combines TRBV6-6 with TRBJ1-1, with a weak D call TRBD1 (5 bases). The CDR3 extends over 16 amino acids. Germline assignment: CDR1 MNHNY and CDR2 SVGAGI (reference sequence). Trimming stripped 0 bases from V and 0 bases from J, with 11 bases between. The DNA for the CDR3 is TGTGCCAGCAGTTACTCGTTGAGACAGATGAACACTGAAGCTTTCTTT. Encoded protein: CASSYSLRQMNTEAFF.

J is TRBJ1-1 and V is TRBV7-2, with D maybe TRBD1 (6 bases). Germline assignment: CDR1 SGHTA and CDR2 FQGNSA. This CDR3 region has 13 residues. V gave up 4 bases and J gave up 12 bases, with 18 bases separating them. The CDR3 is CASSSTGMEGSFF. The DNA of the CDR3 is TGTGCCAGCAGCTCAACAGGGATGGAAGGATCTTTCTTT.

The chain has TRBV7-2 and TRBJ2-3; 9 nucleotides agree with TRBD2. The germline V gene encodes CDR1 SGHTA and CDR2 FQGNSA. The CDR3 is 13 amino acids. Trimming took 8 bases from V and 5 from J; bases not matched to a gene: 5. CDR3 nucleotide sequence: TGTGCCAGCGGAGCGGGGGGACGAGATACGCAGTATTTT. Translated: CASGAGGRDTQYF.

Of note for this clone: Distinct nucleotide sequences in the sample also encode this CDR3. The chain combines TRBV19 with TRBJ1-1; D is possibly TRBD1 (6 bases). Germline CDR1 LNHDA, CDR2 SQIVND (reference sequence). Trimming pared 1 base from V and 0 bases from J, leaving 6 bases between. CDR3 size: 14 residues. CDR3 sequence reads: CASSIGGLNTEAFF. The CDR3 DNA sequence: TGTGCCAGTAGTATAGGGGGGCTGAACACTGAAGCTTTCTTT. The full variable domain, completed using reference TRBV19 and TRBJ1-1, is DGGITQSPKYLFRKEGQNVTLSCEQNLNHDAMYWYRQDPGQGLRLIYYSQIVNDFQKGDIAEGYSVSREKKESFPLTVTSAQKNPTAFYLCASSIGGLNTEAFFGQGTRLTVV.

This clone was counted a single time. The chain couples TRBV6-5 to TRBJ2-5; tentative D call: TRBD2 (5 bases). The CDR3 totals 14 residues. CDR1 is MNHEY and CDR2 is SVGAGI in the germline V gene. Trimming removed 2 bases from V and 1 base from J, with 8 bases in between. The CDR3 coding sequence is TGTGCCAGCAGTTACGCGGACTTCCAAGAGACCCAGTACTTC. This encodes CASSYADFQETQYF.

The rearrangement joins TRBV19 to TRBJ2-3; D perhaps matches TRBD2 (5 bases). The CDR3 length is 13 residues. The V gene lost 8 bases and the J gene lost 2 bases, with 11 bases spanning the gap. CDR1 is LNHDA and CDR2 is SQIVND in the germline V gene (reference sequence). This CDR3 reads CASSRGATDTQYF. The CDR3, as DNA: TGTGCCAGTTCCCGGGGTGCCACAGATACGCAGTATTTT.

This clone was detected only once. The chain carries TRBV5-4 and TRBJ2-3; 13 bases are shared with TRBD2. CDR3 size: 17 residues. The germline gives CDR1 SGHNT, CDR2 YYREEE (reference sequence). The J segment lost 2 bases and the V segment lost 2 bases, leaving 5 bases of the junction unmatched. Written as DNA, the CDR3 is TGTGCCAGCAGCTTTATGGGGACTAGCGGGGTCACAGATACGCAGTATTTT. It codes for CASSFMGTSGVTDTQYF.

V is TRBV4-1 and J is TRBJ2-5; TRBD1 agrees at 8 bases. CDR1 and CDR2 (germline): MGHRA, YSYEKL. Trimming took 3 bases from V and 4 from J; bases not matched to a gene: 16. CDR3 length equals 18 residues. This CDR3 reads CASSQERLTGDVRETQYF. In DNA form, the CDR3 reads TGCGCCAGCAGCCAGGAAAGATTGACAGGGGATGTGCGAGAGACCCAGTACTTC.

This clone was found once. The chain is built from TRBV24-1 and TRBJ2-2; 9 nucleotides match TRBD1. The germline CDR1 and CDR2 sequences are KGHDR and SFDVKD. V trimming: 3 bases; J trimming: 5 bases; junction bases outside the gene matches: 6. The length of the CDR3 is 16 residues. The CDR3 spells CATSDPGQGPTGELFF. The CDR3 DNA is TGTGCCACCAGTGATCCGGGACAGGGTCCAACCGGGGAGCTGTTTTTT.

This chain uses TRBV24-1 with TRBJ2-1; no definite D call. This CDR3 has 12 residues. CDR1 and CDR2 (germline): KGHDR, SFDVKD. V lost 1 base, J lost 16 bases, and 13 bases lay in between. CDR3 protein: CATSDFGFIHFF. The CDR3 DNA sequence: TGTGCCACCAGTGATTTCGGGTTCATACACTTCTTC.

The chain carries TRBV5-1 and TRBJ2-7; 9 bases are shared with TRBD1. The ends lost 4 bases at V and 4 bases at J; junction bases unmatched: 6. Germline-derived CDR1 and CDR2 are SGHRS and YFSETQ. The CDR3 is made up of 14 amino acids. CDR3 loop: CASSPGTGSYEQYF. CDR3 sequence (DNA): TGCGCCAGCAGCCCCGGGACAGGGTCTTACGAGCAGTACTTC.

The chain has TRBV19 and TRBJ1-1; 7 positions match TRBD1. Unmatched junction bases numbered 6, after V lost 7 bases and J lost 1 base. The CDR3 runs to 14 residues. Germline V lookup: CDR1 LNHDA, CDR2 SQIVND (reference sequence). The CDR3 sequence is CASTPGQQNTEAFF. For the CDR3, the DNA is TGTGCCAGTACCCCGGGACAGCAGAACACTGAAGCTTTCTTT.

J is TRBJ1-2 and V is TRBV4-3, with TRBD1 matching over 9 bases. The CDR3 has 14 residues. The ends lost 8 bases at V and 6 bases at J; junction bases unmatched: 10. Germline V CDR1 and CDR2: LGHNA, YSLEER. The CDR3 protein is CASATGTGTHGYTF. The CDR3 coding sequence is TGCGCCAGCGCGACCGGGACAGGGACACATGGCTACACCTTC.